Following are 3 T cell receptor beta chains from one sample sequenced in a study of spatial heterogeneity in lung cancer. Time point in this sample: sample taken at primary tumor resection. The sequenced material consisted of unsorted whole RNA from tumor, nontumor lung or frozen PBMC. TCRdb re-called the 5' RACE reads through MiXCR, storing one row per CDR3 protein. The table includes just over 25,000 distinct CDR3 sequences, roughly 13% detected once. This sample comprised PBMCs, obtained at surgery. Receptor source: a female donor with early-stage non-small cell lung cancer.

This clonotype was seen many times. V gene TRBV11-3 combines with J gene TRBJ2-2; D ambiguous. Trimming left V 8 bases short and J 1 base short, with 8 bases between. Looked up from germline, CDR1 is SGHNT and CDR2 is YENEEA. CDR3 length: 13 residues. DNA of the CDR3: TGTGCCAGCTCCTGGGGGAACACCGGGGAGCTGTTTTTT. It yields the protein CASSWGNTGELFF. The full variable domain, completed using reference TRBV11-3 and TRBJ2-2, is EAGVVQSPRYKIIEKKQPVAFWCNPISGHNTLYWYLQNLGQGPELLIRYENEEAVDDSQLPKDRFSAERLKGVDSTLKIQPAELGDSAVYLCASSWGNTGELFFGEGSRLTVL.

The chain links TRBV7-2 to TRBJ2-1; 9 bases line up with TRBD1. Germline loops: CDR1 SGHTA, CDR2 FQGNSA. The CDR3 runs to 16 residues. The trim removed 5 bases at V and 4 bases at J, leaving 9 bases unmatched. DNA for the CDR3: TGTGCCAGCAGCCGCTCCGGGACAGGGATTTACAATGAGCAGTTCTTC. Its translation: CASSRSGTGIYNEQFF.

This clonotype has a handful of counts. J is TRBJ2-1 and V is TRBV7-8, with D tentatively TRBD1 (5 bases). V dropped 0 bases and J dropped 4 bases, with 13 bases sitting between them. The germline V gene has CDR1 SGHVS and CDR2 FQNEAQ. This CDR3 contains 16 residues. CDR3 coding DNA: TGTGCCAGCAGCTTAGCTCAAGGACACCTTTACAATGAGCAGTTCTTC. This codes for CASSLAQGHLYNEQFF.